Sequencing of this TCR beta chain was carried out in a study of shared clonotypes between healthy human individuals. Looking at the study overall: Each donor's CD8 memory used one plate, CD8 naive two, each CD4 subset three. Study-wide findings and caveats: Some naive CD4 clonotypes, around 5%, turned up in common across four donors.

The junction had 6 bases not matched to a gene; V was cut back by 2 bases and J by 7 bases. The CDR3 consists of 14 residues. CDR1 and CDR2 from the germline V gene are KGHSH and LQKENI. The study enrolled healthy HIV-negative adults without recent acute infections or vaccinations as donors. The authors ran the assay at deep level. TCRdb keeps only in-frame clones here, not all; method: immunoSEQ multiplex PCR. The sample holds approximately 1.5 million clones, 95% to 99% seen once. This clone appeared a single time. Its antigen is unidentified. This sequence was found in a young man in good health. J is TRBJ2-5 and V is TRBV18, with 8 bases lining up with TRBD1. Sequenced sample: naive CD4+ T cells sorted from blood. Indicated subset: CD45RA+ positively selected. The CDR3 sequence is CASSPSDRVGTQYF. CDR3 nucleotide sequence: TGTGCCAGCTCACCATCGGACAGGGTGGGGACCCAGTACTTC. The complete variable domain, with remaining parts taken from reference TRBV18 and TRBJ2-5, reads NAGVMQNPRHLVRRRGQEARLRCSPMKGHSHVYWYRQLPEEGLKFMVYLQKENIIDESGMPKERFSAEFPKEGPSILRIQQVVRGDSAAYFCASSPSDRVGTQYFGPGTRLLVL.